The clone carrying this T cell receptor (beta chain) showed up just once. Its specificity is unknown. This specimen comes from a study of vaccination effects on CD4 cells after COVID-19. The CDR3 contains 15 residues. Germline CDR1 PRHDT, CDR2 FYEKMQ (reference sequence). The V and J ends lost 4 bases and 6 bases, in that order; junction bases with no gene match: 11. Study-level findings and limits: By a late point after vaccination, infection- and vaccine-induced clones had shrunk markedly through clonal contraction.

Generated by immunoSEQ multiplex PCR, the TCRdb table keeps only in-frame clones and is missing some. The sample records about 31,000 clones, roughly 80% being singletons. Peptide-pool stimulation followed by sequencing identified expanded antigen-specific CD4+ clonotypes in the ViraFEST assay. Investigators separated out CD4+ T cells once approximately 10 days of culture had passed. Vaccine administered to participants consisted of two doses of either BNT162b2 or mRNA-1273. Each well held two million PBMC cultured with around 10 ug/ml peptides and around 10 IU/ml IL-2. Researchers swapped half the medium for IL-2 medium on both days 3 and 7.

The rearrangement links TRBV13 to TRBJ2-5; 7 bases are shared with TRBD1. The sample consisted of CD4+ T cells from PBMCs cultured with SARS-CoV-2 spike peptides, taken after COVID-19 vaccination. The clonotype was recovered from a human donor who received a COVID-19 vaccine. Some clones in this sample may be carry-over from other donors' samples. CDR3 protein: CASSYLPQGVKTQYF. The CDR3 coding sequence is TGTGCCAGCAGCTACCTTCCGCAGGGGGTCAAGACCCAGTACTTC. The variable domain in full, completed from reference TRBV13 and TRBJ2-5, reads AAGVIQSPRHLIKEKRETATLKCYPIPRHDTVYWYQQGPGQDPQFLISFYEKMQSDKGSIPDRFSAQQFSDYHSELNMSSLELGDSALYFCASSYLPQGVKTQYFGPGTRLLVL.